This entry lists 4 T cell receptor beta chains sequenced from one sample in a study of T cells in Graves' hyperthyroidism and ophthalmopathy. RNA transcripts yielded amplified TCR beta CDR3 regions. A set of HTBI primers served as the primers for a first-round RT-PCR of the TCR CDR3. TCRdb called the multiplex PCR reads again in MiXCR, with one record for every CDR3 protein. The sample records about 420,000 distinct CDR3 sequences, about a sixth being singletons. The sample taken for sequencing was blood. These receptors originate from a woman aged 18-29 years with Graves' hyperthyroidism.

This clonotype has only one observation. The chain recombines TRBV18 with TRBJ2-5; D unclear. Trimming took 3 bases from V and 4 from J, leaving 12 bases between them. The CDR3 has 14 residues. Germline V gives CDR1 KGHSH, CDR2 LQKENI. The CDR3 reads CASSPWVPPETQYF. Written as DNA, the CDR3 is TGTGCCAGCTCACCGTGGGTCCCGCCAGAGACCCAGTACTTC.

The chain recombines TRBV29-1 with TRBJ1-3; no reliable D call. The V gene lost 4 bases and the J gene lost 0 bases, with 13 bases spanning the gap. The CDR3 sequence is 15 residues long. CDR1 is SQVTM, CDR2 ANQGSEA, per germline. The CDR3 bases are TGCAGCGTTGGGAGCCGTACTAGCTCTGGAAACACCATATATTTT. Translating it yields CSVGSRTSSGNTIYF.

This clonotype turned up a few times. The chain is built from TRBV9 and TRBJ2-1, with D uncertain. This CDR3 is built from 14 residues. The germline gives CDR1 SGDLS, CDR2 YYNGEE. Trimming removed 4 bases from V and 0 bases from J, with 8 bases in between. The CDR3 DNA sequence: TGTGCCAGCAGCTCAGAGAACTCCTACAATGAGCAGTTCTTC. This translates into CASSSENSYNEQFF.

Concerning this clonotype: This may be a read error: a much more frequent sequence differs by one nucleotide. This CDR3 is CVSSPPPAGERSYNEQFF. As DNA, the CDR3 is TGCGTCAGCAGCCCTCCTCCAGCGGGGGAACGCTCCTACAATGAGCAGTTCTTC. The J gene is TRBJ2-1, the V gene TRBV4-3; 8 bases agree with TRBD2. The CDR3 runs 18 residues. Germline V CDR1 and CDR2: LGHNA, YSLEER.